These T cell receptor beta chains were read from a single sample in a study of T cell responses to AZD1222 COVID-19 vaccine. Assay used: immunoSEQ multiplex PCR; TCRdb lists only in-frame clones, some missing. The sample lists roughly 120,000 clones, approximately 88% occurring once. The source was peripheral blood, collected 28 days after the second AZD1222 dose. These receptors were collected from an adult who received the AZD1222 COVID-19 vaccine. The CDR3 runs from the conserved cysteine through the conserved F or W. The D gene is left open where the match is weak. Part of the rows lack a size; the others show once, few, many or a class for expanded clones.

>NA|NA|TRBJ1-2|TRBV9
TGTGCCAGCAGCCCCCATGAACCGGGACGCATTCATAACTATGGCTACACCTTC
CASSPHEPGRIHNYGYTF
>NA|NA|TRBJ2-5|TRBV4-2
TGTGCCAGCAGCCAAGAACTAGTGGTTGGGACCCAGTACTTC
CASSQELVVGTQYF
>NA|NA|TRBJ1-1|TRBV12-3/TRBV12-4
TGTGCCAGCAGTTATAAACAGGGCACTGAAGCTTTCTTT
CASSYKQGTEAFF
>NA|TRBD1|TRBJ1-4|TRBV7-9
TGTGCCAGCAGCTCCGTCCCGGGACAGGCGCGTCGAGGCGAAAAACTGTTTTTT
CASSSVPGQARRGEKLFF
>once|NA|TRBJ2-2|TRBV11-3
TGTGCCAGCAGCTTGTCCAGGACCGGGGAGCTGTTTTTT
CASSLSRTGELFF
>NA|NA|TRBJ1-4|TRBV25-1
TGTGCCAGCAGTTTTAACTCGAATGAAAAACTGTTTTTT
CASSFNSNEKLFF
>NA|NA|TRBJ2-1|TRBV13
TGTGCCAGCAGCTTAAGCGGGTCGGGTAGCATATACAATGAGCAGTTCTTC
CASSLSGSGSIYNEQFF
>NA|TRBD1|TRBJ2-4|TRBV5-8
TGTGCCAGCAGCTTGGAGGGGGCCCAAAACATTCAGTACTTC
CASSLEGAQNIQYF
>hyperexpanded|NA|TRBJ1-4|TRBV6-5
TGTGCCAGCACCGGACGTGACAGTAGTAATGAAAAACTGTTTTTT
CASTGRDSSNEKLFF
>NA|NA|TRBJ2-1|TRBV7-2
TGTGCCAGCAGCTTGGGGGGCGGGGTTGGCAATGAGCAGTTCTTC
CASSLGGGVGNEQFF
>NA|NA|TRBJ2-2|TRBV11-2
TGTGCCAGCAGGATCGCTGCGAACACCGGGGAGCTGTTTTTT
CASRIAANTGELFF
>NA|NA|TRBJ1-2|TRBV28
TGTGCCAGCAGGGACACCATCTATGGCTACACCTTC
CASRDTIYGYTF
>NA|NA|TRBJ1-1|TRBV7-8
TGTGCCAGCAGCTTCCAACCTCGGGGTTACACTGAAGCTTTCTTT
CASSFQPRGYTEAFF
>NA|NA|TRBJ2-7|TRBV4-1
TGCGCCAGCAGCCAATCGGCAGGGACGTCCTACGAGCAGTACTTC
CASSQSAGTSYEQYF
>NA|NA|TRBJ1-3|TRBV7-2
TGTGCCAGCAGCCTCCTTGGGGGGGCTGGAAACACCATATATTTT
CASSLLGGAGNTIYF
>NA|NA|TRBJ2-3|TRBV5-4
TGTGCCAGCAGACCGGGGGGCCGCGGCGAAAGCACAGATACGCAGTATTTT
CASRPGGRGESTDTQYF
>once|NA|TRBJ2-3|TRBV6-5
TGTGCCAGCAGTTACTCGGGAACAGGGCGCACAGATACGCAGTATTTT
CASSYSGTGRTDTQYF
>once|TRBD1|TRBJ2-5|TRBV7-9
TGTGCCAGCAGCTTAACTGGGACAGGGGGCACGGAGACCCAGTACTTC
CASSLTGTGGTETQYF
>once|NA|TRBJ2-7|TRBV7-2
TGTGCCAGCAGTGAGCAGGTTTCACGCACCTACGAGCAGTACTTC
CASSEQVSRTYEQYF
>once|NA|TRBJ1-3|TRBV7-2
TGTGCCAGCAGCAGGTTGGCAGGGCCCGGAAACACCATATATTTT
CASSRLAGPGNTIYF
>NA|TRBD2|TRBJ2-3|TRBV15
TGTGCCACCAGCAGCGGTTCTAGCGGACGGGATACGCAGTATTTT
CATSSGSSGRDTQYF
>NA|TRBD1|TRBJ2-3|TRBV10-1
TGCGCCAGCAGTGGACAGGGCTGGGATACGCAGTATTTT
CASSGQGWDTQYF
>NA|NA|TRBJ2-6|TRBV5-1
TGCGCCAGCAGCTTGGGGATGGGGGCCAACGTCCTGACTTTC
CASSLGMGANVLTF
>NA|TRBD1|TRBJ2-7|TRBV5-6
TGTGCCAGCAGCAGATCCGGGACAGGTACCTACGAGCAGTACTTC
CASSRSGTGTYEQYF
>few|NA|TRBJ1-2|TRBV11-2
TGTGCCAGCACCTTAAACTCGGCTAACTATGGCTACACCTTC
CASTLNSANYGYTF
>NA|TRBD1|TRBJ2-7|TRBV24-1
TGTGCCACCAGTGACCCCGGGACAGGGTTCTACGAGCAGTACTTC
CATSDPGTGFYEQYF
>NA|TRBD1|TRBJ1-2|TRBV6-4
TGTGCCAGCAGTGGATCAGGGGGTTCAGGCTACACCTTC
CASSGSGGSGYTF
>NA|NA|TRBJ1-4|TRBV19
TGTGCCAGTAGTATTACAGGGCCAACTAATGAAAAACTGTTTTTT
CASSITGPTNEKLFF
>NA|NA|TRBJ2-7|TRBV12-3/TRBV12-4
TGTGCCAGCAGCCCAGCCTACGAGCAGTACTTC
CASSPAYEQYF
>NA|TRBD1|TRBJ1-1|TRBV14
TGTGCCAGCAGCCACCCTACAGGGGGCACTGAAGCTTTCTTT
CASSHPTGGTEAFF
>NA|NA|TRBJ2-7|TRBV7-3
TGTGCCAGCAGTTCTGGAGATGGAACCGAGCAGTACTTC
CASSSGDGTEQYF
>NA|TRBD2|TRBJ2-5|TRBV19
TGTGCCAGTAGTAGGACTAGCGGGGGCAATCTCATACTTGAGACCCAGTACTTC
CASSRTSGGNLILETQYF
>NA|TRBD1|TRBJ1-3|TRBV18
TGTGCCAGCTCACCAATTTGGACAGGGCAAAGCTCTGGAAACACCATATATTTT
CASSPIWTGQSSGNTIYF
>once|TRBD1|TRBJ1-1|TRBV5-1
TGCGCCAGCAGCTTGCAGTTTGGAGGGGGCGGGATGAACACTGAAGCTTTCTTT
CASSLQFGGGGMNTEAFF
>once|NA|TRBJ2-2|TRBV19
TGTGCCAGTAGCCGGGACATCGCGAACACCGGGGAGCTGTTTTTT
CASSRDIANTGELFF
>once|TRBD1|TRBJ1-6|TRBV4-1
TGCGCCAGCAGCCTTGCGGGACAGCAGAATTCACCCCTCCACTTT
CASSLAGQQNSPLHF
>NA|NA|TRBJ1-2|TRBV6-5
TGTGCCAGCAGACCTACAGGGTATGGCTACACCTTC
CASRPTGYGYTF
>NA|TRBD1|TRBJ2-5|TRBV28
TGTGCCAGCAGTTTTTCGGCAGGGGGCCACCAAACTCAGACCCAGTACTTC
CASSFSAGGHQTQTQYF
>NA|NA|TRBJ1-4|TRBV4-2
TGTGCCAGCAGCCTTCGTACAGGGAATCCTAATGAAAAACTGTTTTTT
CASSLRTGNPNEKLFF
>NA|NA|TRBJ1-4|TRBV5-6
TGTGCCAGCAGCTTGGCCGGCGGGTTTGGGGTTCTTAATGAAAAACTGTTTTTT
CASSLAGGFGVLNEKLFF
>few|NA|TRBJ1-2|TRBV19
TGTGCCAGTAGTATGACCGCCTATGGCTACACCTTC
CASSMTAYGYTF
>NA|NA|TRBJ2-5|TRBV20-1
TGCAGTGCTAGTGCGGGGTCCGGGTTTCAAGAGACCCAGTACTTC
CSASAGSGFQETQYF
>once|TRBD1|TRBJ1-6|TRBV5-5
TGTGCCAGCAGCTGGGACAGGGGTAGCTCCTATAATTCACCCCTCCACTTT
CASSWDRGSSYNSPLHF
>NA|TRBD1|TRBJ1-1|TRBV7-2
TGTGCCAGCAGCTTAGGGCAGGGGGTAGCTTTCTTT
CASSLGQGVAFF
>NA|TRBD1|TRBJ1-2|TRBV5-1
TGCGCCAGCAGCGCCAGGGCAGGGGGCGCAGATGGCTACACCTTC
CASSARAGGADGYTF
>NA|NA|TRBJ1-2|TRBV3-1/TRBV3-2
TGTGCCAGCAGCCTCCACAGGGATGGCTACACCTTC
CASSLHRDGYTF
>NA|NA|TRBJ1-4|TRBV11-2
TGTGCCAGCAGCCAGAATGGGCTAGGGGAAAAACTGTTTTTT
CASSQNGLGEKLFF
>NA|NA|TRBJ2-3|TRBV29-1
TGCAGCGTTGAAGCCGGGGCCACAGATACGCAGTATTTT
CSVEAGATDTQYF
>NA|NA|TRBJ2-7|TRBV20-1
TGCAGTGCTAGTAATCGATACCCGGGGTCCTACGAGCAGTACTTC
CSASNRYPGSYEQYF
>NA|NA|TRBJ1-2|TRBV2
TGTGCCAGCATTAAGGAGGGGGGCAACTATGGCTACACCTTC
CASIKEGGNYGYTF
>NA|NA|TRBJ2-1|TRBV10-3
TGTGCCATCAGTCTCACCAATGAGCAGTTCTTC
CAISLTNEQFF